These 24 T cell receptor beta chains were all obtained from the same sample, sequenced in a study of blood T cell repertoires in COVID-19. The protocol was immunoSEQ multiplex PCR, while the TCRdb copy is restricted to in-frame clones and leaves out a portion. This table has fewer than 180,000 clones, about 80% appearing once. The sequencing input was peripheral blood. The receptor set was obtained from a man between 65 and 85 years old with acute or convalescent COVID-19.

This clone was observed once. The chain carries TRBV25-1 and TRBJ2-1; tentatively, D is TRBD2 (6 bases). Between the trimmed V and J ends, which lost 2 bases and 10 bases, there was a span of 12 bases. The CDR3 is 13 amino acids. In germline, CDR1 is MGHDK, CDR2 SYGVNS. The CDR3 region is CASSEPYRGEQFF. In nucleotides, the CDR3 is TGTGCCAGCAGTGAACCTTACCGGGGGGAGCAGTTCTTC.

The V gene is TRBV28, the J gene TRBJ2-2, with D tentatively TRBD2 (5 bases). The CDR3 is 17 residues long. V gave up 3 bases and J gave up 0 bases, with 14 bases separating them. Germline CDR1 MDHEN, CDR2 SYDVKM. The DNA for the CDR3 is TGTGCCAGCAGTTTTTATGGTGAGGGCTCGAACACCGGGGAGCTGTTTTTT. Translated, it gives CASSFYGEGSNTGELFF.

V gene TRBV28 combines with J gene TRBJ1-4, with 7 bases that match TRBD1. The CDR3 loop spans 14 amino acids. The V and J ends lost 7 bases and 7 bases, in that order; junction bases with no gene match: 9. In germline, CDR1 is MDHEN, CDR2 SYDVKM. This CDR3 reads CASMGGTVPEKLFF. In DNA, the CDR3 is TGTGCCAGCATGGGCGGGACAGTGCCTGAAAAACTGTTTTTT.

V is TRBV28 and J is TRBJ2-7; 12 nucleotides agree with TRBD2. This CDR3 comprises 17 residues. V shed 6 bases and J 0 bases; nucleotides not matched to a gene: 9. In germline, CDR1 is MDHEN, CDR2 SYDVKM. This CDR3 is CASSQLGLAGTSYEQYF. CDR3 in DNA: TGTGCCAGCAGCCAATTAGGACTAGCGGGGACCTCCTACGAGCAGTACTTC.

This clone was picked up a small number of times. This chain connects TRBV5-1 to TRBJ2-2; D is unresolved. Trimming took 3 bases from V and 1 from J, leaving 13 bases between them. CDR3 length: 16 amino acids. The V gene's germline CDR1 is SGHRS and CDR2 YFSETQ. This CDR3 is CASSSDARGNTGELFF. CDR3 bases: TGCGCCAGCAGCTCTGATGCGAGAGGGAACACCGGGGAGCTGTTTTTT. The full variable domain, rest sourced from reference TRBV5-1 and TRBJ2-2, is KAGVTQTPRYLIKTRGQQVTLSCSPISGHRSVSWYQQTPGQGLQFLFEYFSETQRNKGNFPGRFSGRQFSNSRSEMNVSTLELGDSALYLCASSSDARGNTGELFFGEGSRLTVL.

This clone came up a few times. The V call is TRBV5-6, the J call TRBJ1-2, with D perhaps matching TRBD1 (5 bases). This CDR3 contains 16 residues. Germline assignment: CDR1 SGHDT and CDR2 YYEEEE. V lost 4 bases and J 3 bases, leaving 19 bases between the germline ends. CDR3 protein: CASSRTLDTSDYGYTF. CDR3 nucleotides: TGTGCCAGCAGCCGAACCCTGGACACCTCAGACTATGGCTACACCTTC.

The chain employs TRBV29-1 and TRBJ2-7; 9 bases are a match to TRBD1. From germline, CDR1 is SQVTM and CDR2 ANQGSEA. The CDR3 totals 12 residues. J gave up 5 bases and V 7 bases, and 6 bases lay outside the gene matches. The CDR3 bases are TGCAGCGCCGGCCGGACAGGGGACGAGCAGTACTTC. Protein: CSAGRTGDEQYF.

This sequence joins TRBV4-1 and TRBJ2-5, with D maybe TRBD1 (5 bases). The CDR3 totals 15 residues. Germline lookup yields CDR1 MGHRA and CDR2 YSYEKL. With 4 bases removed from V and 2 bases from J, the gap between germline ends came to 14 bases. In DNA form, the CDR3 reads TGCGCCAGCAGCCCGACAAGTCGACAGCAAGAGACCCAGTACTTC. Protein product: CASSPTSRQQETQYF.

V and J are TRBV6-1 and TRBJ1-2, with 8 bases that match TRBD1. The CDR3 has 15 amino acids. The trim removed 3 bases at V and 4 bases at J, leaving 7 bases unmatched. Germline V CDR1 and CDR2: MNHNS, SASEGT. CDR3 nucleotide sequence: TGTGCCAGCAGTGATCGGGACAGGCCGGTCTATGGCTACACCTTC. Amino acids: CASSDRDRPVYGYTF.

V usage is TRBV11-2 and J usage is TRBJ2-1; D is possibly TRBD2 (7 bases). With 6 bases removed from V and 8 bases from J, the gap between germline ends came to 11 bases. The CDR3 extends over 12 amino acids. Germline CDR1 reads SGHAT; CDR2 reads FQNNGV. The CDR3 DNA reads TGTGCCAGCAGGCCGGGGGGCGATGAGCAGTTCTTC. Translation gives CASRPGGDEQFF.

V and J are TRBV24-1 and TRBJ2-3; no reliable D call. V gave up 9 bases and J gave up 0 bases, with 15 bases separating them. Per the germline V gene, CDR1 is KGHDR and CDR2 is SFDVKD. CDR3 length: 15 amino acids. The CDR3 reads CATSAALGSTDTQYF. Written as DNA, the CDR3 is TGTGCCACCTCGGCGGCCCTAGGAAGCACAGATACGCAGTATTTT.

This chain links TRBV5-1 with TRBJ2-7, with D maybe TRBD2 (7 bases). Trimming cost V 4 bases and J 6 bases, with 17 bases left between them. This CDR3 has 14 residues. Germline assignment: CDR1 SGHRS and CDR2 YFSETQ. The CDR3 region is CASSPGGRETEQYF. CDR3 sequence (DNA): TGCGCCAGCAGCCCCGGGGGGCGGGAGACCGAGCAGTACTTC. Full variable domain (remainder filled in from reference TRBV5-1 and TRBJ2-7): KAGVTQTPRYLIKTRGQQVTLSCSPISGHRSVSWYQQTPGQGLQFLFEYFSETQRNKGNFPGRFSGRQFSNSRSEMNVSTLELGDSALYLCASSPGGRETEQYFGPGTRLTVT.

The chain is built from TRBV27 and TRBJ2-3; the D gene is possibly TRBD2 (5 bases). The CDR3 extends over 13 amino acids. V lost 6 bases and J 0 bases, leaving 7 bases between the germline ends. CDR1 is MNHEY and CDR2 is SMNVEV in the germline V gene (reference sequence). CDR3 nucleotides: TGTGCCAGCAGGGGAGCTAGCACAGATACGCAGTATTTT. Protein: CASRGASTDTQYF.

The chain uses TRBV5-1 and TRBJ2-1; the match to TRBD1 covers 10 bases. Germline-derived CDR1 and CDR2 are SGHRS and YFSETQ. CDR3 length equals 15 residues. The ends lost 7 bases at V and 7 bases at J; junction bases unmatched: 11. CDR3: CASGPGTGEANEQFF. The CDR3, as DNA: TGCGCCAGCGGCCCAGGGACAGGGGAAGCTAATGAGCAGTTCTTC.

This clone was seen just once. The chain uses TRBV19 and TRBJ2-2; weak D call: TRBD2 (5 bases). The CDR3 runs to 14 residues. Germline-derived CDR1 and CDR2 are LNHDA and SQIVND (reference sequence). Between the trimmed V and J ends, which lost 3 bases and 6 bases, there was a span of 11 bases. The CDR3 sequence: CASSIAAVSGELFF. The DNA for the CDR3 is TGTGCCAGTAGTATCGCAGCGGTCTCCGGGGAGCTGTTTTTT.

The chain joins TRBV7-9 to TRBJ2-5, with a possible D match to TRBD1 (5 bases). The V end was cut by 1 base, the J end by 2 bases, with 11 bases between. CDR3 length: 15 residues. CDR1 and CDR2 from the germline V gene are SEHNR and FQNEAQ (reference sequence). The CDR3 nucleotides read TGTGCCAGCAGCTTAGTTGGGGCAGGACAAGAGACCCAGTACTTC. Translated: CASSLVGAGQETQYF.

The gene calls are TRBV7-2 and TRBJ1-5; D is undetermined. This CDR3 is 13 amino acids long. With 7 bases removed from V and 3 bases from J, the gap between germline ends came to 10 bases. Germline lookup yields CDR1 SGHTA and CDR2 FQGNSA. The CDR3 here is CASTTRINQPQHF. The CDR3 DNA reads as TGTGCCAGCACTACTAGGATCAATCAGCCCCAGCATTTT.

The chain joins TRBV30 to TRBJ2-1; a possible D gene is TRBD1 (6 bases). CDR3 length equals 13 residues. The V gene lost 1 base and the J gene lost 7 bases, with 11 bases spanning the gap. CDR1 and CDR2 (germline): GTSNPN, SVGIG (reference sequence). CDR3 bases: TGTGCCTGGAGTGGAGTTACAGGGAATGAGCAGTTCTTC. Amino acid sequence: CAWSGVTGNEQFF.

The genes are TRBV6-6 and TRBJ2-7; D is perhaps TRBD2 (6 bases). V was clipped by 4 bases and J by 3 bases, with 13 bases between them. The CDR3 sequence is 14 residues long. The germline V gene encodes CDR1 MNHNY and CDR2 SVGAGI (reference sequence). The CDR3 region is CASSFGGQFYEQYF. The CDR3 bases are TGTGCCAGCAGTTTCGGAGGGCAGTTCTACGAGCAGTACTTC.

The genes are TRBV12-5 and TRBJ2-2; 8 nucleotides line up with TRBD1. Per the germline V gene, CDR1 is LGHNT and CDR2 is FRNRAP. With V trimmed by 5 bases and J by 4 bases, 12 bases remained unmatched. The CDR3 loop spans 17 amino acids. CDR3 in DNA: TGTGCTAGTGGTCGATCACGTGACAGGGGCGGCACCGGGGAGCTGTTTTTT. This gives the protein CASGRSRDRGGTGELFF.

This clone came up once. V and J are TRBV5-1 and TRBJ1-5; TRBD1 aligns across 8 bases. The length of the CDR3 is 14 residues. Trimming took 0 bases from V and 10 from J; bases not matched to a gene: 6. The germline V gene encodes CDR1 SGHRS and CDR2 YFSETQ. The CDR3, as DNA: TGCGCCAGCAGCTTGGGGACAGGGCCTGGCCCCCAGCATTTT. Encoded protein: CASSLGTGPGPQHF.

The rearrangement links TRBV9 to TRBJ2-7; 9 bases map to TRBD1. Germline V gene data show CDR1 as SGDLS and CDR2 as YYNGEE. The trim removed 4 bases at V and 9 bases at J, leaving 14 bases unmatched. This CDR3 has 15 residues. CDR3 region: CASSPRETTGGRQYF. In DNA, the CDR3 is TGTGCCAGCAGCCCTAGGGAAACGACAGGGGGGAGGCAGTACTTC.

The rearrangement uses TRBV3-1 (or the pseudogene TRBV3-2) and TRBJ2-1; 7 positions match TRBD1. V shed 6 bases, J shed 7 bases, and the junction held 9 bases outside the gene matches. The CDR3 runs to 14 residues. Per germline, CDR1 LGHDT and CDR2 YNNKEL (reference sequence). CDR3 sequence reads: CASSQQTGANEQFF. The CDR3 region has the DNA TGTGCCAGCAGTCAACAAACAGGGGCTAATGAGCAGTTCTTC.

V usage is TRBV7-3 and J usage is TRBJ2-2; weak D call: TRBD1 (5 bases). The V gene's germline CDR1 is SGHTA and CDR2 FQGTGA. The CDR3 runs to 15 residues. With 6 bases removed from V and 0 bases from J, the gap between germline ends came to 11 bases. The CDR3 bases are TGTGCCAGCAGGGCCGACAGAGCGAACACCGGGGAGCTGTTTTTT. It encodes CASRADRANTGELFF.